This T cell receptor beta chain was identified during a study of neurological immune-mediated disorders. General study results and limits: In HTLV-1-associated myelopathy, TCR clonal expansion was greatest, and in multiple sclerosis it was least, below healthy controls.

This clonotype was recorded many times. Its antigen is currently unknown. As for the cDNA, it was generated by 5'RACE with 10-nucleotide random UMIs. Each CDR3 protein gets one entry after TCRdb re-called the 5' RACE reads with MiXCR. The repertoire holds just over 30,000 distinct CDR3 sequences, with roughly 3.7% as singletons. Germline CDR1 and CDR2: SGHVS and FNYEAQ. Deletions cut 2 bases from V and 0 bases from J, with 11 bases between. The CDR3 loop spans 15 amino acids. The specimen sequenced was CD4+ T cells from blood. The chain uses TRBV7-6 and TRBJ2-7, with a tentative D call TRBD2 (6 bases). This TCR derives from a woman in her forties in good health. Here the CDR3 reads CASSLRDGSSYEQYF. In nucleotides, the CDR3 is TGTGCCAGCAGCTTAAGGGACGGGAGCTCCTACGAGCAGTACTTC.